This T cell receptor (beta chain) was obtained from a study of identical twins. General study points: Out-of-frame TCR alpha sharing in monozygotic twins exceeded recombination model predictions. Compared with unrelated sharing, twin-shared out-of-frame alpha sequences had more low-probability sequences. Cross-sectional statistical analysis was relied on for the conclusions, without the same donors being followed.

Trimming took 5 bases from V and 1 from J; bases not matched to a gene: 7. CDR1 and CDR2 (germline): SEHNR, FQNEAQ (reference sequence). The CDR3 extends over 16 amino acids. Turning to this clonotype: Its target is not known.

TCRdb called the 5' RACE reads again in MiXCR, with one record for every CDR3 protein. The sample contains around 490,000 distinct CDR3 sequences, more than 20% of which appear only once. The data were also submitted as part of a second study, on yellow fever vaccine responses in identical twins.

This chain connects TRBV7-9 to TRBJ2-2; TRBD1 matches at 7 bases. This receptor was identified in a woman between 18 and 30 years old in good health. The sample consisted of CD4+ T cells sorted from blood. CDR3: CASSKGGVRNTGELFF. The CDR3 coding sequence is TGTGCCAGCAGCAAAGGGGGCGTCAGGAACACCGGGGAGCTGTTTTTT.